This T cell receptor (beta chain) was documented in a study of T cells in Graves' hyperthyroidism and ophthalmopathy. The overall study: At the time of initial diagnosis and before any treatment, peripheral blood was collected.

This clonotype was picked up a small number of times. Its antigen is unknown. The junction had 8 bases not matched to a gene; V was cut back by 3 bases and J by 11 bases. CDR3 length: 13 amino acids. From germline, CDR1 is KGHSH and CDR2 LQKENI. TCR beta CDR3 region amplification was performed from RNA transcripts. The TCR CDR3 was amplified in a first-round RT-PCR using the HTBI primer set. TCRdb re-called the multiplex PCR reads with MiXCR, one entry per CDR3 protein. This sample has around 600,000 distinct CDR3 sequences; approximately 14% occur once, and the top ten carry 7% to 9%. Ophthalmopathy patients had Clinical Activity Score at least 3, NOSPECS grade at least 4, duration under 3 months. The PBMCs were sourced from fresh peripheral blood (10 ml). Study-level findings and limits: Most thyroid clonotypes with frequency above 0.001 were detected in blood.

The receptor comes from a woman between 18 and 29 years old with Graves' ophthalmopathy. The chain combines TRBV18 with TRBJ1-1; 8 positions match TRBD1. Sequenced: blood. Here the CDR3 reads CASSPLQGVEAFF. The CDR3 nucleotides read TGTGCCAGCTCACCCCTACAGGGGGTGGAGGCTTTCTTT.